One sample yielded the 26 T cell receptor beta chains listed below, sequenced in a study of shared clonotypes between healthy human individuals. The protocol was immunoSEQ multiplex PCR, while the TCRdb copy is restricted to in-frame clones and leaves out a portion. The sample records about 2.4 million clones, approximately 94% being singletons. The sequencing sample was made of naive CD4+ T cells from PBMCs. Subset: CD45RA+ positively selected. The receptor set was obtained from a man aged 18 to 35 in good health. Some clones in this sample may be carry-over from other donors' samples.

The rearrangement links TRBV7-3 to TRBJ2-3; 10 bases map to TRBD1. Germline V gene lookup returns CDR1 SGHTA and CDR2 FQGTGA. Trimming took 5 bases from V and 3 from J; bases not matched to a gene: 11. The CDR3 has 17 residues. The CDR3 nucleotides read TGTGCCAGCAGCCCCGCGGGGACAGGGGTGTATACAGATACGCAGTATTTT. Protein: CASSPAGTGVYTDTQYF.

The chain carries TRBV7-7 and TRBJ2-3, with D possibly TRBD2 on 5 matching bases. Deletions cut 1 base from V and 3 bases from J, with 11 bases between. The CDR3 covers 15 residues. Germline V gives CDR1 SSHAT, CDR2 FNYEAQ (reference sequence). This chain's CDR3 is CASSLGLAPTDTQYF. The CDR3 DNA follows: TGTGCCAGCAGCTTAGGATTAGCGCCAACAGATACGCAGTATTTT.

CDR3 nucleotide sequence: TGTGCCAGCACTGGGGCAGGGAAGGCCGGGGAGCTGTTTTTT. As protein: CASTGAGKAGELFF. This chain links TRBV6-5 with TRBJ2-2; tentatively, D is TRBD1 (5 bases). The CDR3 has 14 residues. From germline, CDR1 is MNHEY and CDR2 SVGAGI. Trimming shortened V by 7 bases and J by 6 bases, and 15 bases separated the two germline ends.

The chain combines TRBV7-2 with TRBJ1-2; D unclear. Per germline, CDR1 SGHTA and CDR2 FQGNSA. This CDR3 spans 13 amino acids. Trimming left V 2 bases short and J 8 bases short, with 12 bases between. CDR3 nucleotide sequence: TGTGCCAGCAGCTTATGGGGAAATGAAGGCTACACCTTC. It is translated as CASSLWGNEGYTF.

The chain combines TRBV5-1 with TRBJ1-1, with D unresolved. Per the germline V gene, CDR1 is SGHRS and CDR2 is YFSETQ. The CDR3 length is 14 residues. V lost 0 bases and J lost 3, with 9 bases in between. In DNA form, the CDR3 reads TGCGCCAGCAGCTTGGCACGGTCGGACACTGAAGCTTTCTTT. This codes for CASSLARSDTEAFF.

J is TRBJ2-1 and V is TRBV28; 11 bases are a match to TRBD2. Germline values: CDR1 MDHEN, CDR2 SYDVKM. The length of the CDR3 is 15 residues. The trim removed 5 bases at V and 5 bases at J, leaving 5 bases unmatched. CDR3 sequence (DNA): TGTGCCAGCAGTCCCACGGGACTAGCGGACAATGAGCAGTTCTTC. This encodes CASSPTGLADNEQFF.

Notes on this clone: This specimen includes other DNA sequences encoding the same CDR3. In DNA form, the CDR3 reads TGCAGCGTTGTAGGTAGGCTAACCTACGAGCAGTACTTC. Its translation: CSVVGRLTYEQYF. This chain connects TRBV29-1 to TRBJ2-7; D unresolved. Germline V gene sequence: CDR1 SQVTM, CDR2 ANQGSEA. Trimming removed 4 bases from V and 2 bases from J, with 12 bases in between. The CDR3 runs to 13 residues.

CDR3 region: CASSKGGSGNTIYF. DNA of the CDR3: TGTGCCAGTAGTAAAGGTGGCTCTGGAAACACCATATATTTT. The chain is built from TRBV19 and TRBJ1-3; D gene ambiguous. The CDR3 covers 14 residues. Per the germline V gene, CDR1 is LNHDA and CDR2 is SQIVND (reference sequence). The V and J ends lost 4 bases and 0 bases respectively, with 7 bases between them.

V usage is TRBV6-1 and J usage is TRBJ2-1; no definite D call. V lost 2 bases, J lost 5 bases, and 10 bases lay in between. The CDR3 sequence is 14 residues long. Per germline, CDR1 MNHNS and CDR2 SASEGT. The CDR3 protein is CASSESHVDNEQFF. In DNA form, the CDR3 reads TGTGCCAGCAGTGAATCCCACGTTGACAATGAGCAGTTCTTC.

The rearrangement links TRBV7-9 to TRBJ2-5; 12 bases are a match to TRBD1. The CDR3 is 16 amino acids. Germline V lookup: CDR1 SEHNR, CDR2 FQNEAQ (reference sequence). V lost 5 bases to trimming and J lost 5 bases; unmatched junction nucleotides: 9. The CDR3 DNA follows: TGTGCCAGCAGCGGATCCGGGACAGGGGGCCGGGAGACCCAGTACTTC. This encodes CASSGSGTGGRETQYF.

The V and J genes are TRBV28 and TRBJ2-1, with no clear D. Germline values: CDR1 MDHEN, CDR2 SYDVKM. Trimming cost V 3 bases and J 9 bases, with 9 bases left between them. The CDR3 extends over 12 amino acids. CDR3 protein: CASSFPTSEQFF. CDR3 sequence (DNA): TGTGCCAGCAGTTTCCCGACGAGTGAGCAGTTCTTC.

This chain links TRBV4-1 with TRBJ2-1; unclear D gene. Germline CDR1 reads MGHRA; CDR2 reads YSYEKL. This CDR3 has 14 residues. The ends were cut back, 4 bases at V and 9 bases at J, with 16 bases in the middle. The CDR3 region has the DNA TGCGCCAGCAGCCTCCCAGGTCGGTTAGGTGAGCAGTTCTTC. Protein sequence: CASSLPGRLGEQFF.

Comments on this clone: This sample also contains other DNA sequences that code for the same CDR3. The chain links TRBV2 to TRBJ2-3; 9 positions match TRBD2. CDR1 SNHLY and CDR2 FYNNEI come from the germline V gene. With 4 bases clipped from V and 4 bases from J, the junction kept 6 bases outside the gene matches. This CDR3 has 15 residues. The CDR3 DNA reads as TGTGCCAGCAGTGTTGCGGGAGGGGGTGCAGATACGCAGTATTTT. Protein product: CASSVAGGGADTQYF.

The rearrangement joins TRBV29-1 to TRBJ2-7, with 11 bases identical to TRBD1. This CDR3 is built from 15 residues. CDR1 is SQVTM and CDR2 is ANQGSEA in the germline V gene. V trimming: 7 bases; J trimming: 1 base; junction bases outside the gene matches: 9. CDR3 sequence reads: CSGSAGTGGSYEQYF. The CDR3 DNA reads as TGCAGCGGATCTGCCGGGACAGGGGGTTCCTACGAGCAGTACTTC.

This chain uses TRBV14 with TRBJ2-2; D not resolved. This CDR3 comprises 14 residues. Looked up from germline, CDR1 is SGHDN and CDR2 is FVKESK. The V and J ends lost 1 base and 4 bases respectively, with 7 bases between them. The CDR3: CASSQVSTTGELFF. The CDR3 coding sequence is TGTGCCAGCAGCCAAGTGTCTACCACCGGGGAGCTGTTTTTT.

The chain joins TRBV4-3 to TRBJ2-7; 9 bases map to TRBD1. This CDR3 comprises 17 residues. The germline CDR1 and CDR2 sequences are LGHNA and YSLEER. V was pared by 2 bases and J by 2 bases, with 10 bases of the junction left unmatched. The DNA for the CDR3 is TGCGCCAGCAGCCAATTGACGGGACAGGGACTCCCCTACGAGCAGTACTTC. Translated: CASSQLTGQGLPYEQYF.

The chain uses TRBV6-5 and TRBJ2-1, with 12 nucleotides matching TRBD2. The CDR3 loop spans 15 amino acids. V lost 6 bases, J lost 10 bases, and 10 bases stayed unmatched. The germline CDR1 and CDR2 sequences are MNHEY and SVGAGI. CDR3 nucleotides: TGTGCCAGCAGGACGACTAGCGGGAGAATCGAAGAGCAGTTCTTC. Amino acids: CASRTTSGRIEEQFF.

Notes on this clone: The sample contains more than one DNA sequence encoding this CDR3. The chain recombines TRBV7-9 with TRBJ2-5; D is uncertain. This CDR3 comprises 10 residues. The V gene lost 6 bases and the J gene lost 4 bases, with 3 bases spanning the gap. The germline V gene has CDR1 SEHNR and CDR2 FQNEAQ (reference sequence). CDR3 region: CASSRETQYF. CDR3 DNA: TGTGCCAGCAGTCGAGAGACCCAGTACTTC.

CDR3 in amino acids: CASNRDSNTDTQYF. DNA of the CDR3: TGTGCCAGCAACCGGGACAGCAACACAGATACGCAGTATTTT. The gene calls are TRBV7-9 and TRBJ2-3; 7 bases line up with TRBD1. This CDR3 is 14 amino acids long. V was pared by 7 bases and J by 2 bases, with 6 bases of the junction left unmatched. CDR1 is SEHNR, CDR2 FQNEAQ, per germline (reference sequence).

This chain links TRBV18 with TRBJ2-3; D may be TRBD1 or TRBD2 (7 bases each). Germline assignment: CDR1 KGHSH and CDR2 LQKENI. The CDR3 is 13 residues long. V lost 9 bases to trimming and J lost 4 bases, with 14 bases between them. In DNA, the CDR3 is TGTGCCAGTTCAGGGGGACTACCAGATACGCAGTATTTT. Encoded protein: CASSGGLPDTQYF.

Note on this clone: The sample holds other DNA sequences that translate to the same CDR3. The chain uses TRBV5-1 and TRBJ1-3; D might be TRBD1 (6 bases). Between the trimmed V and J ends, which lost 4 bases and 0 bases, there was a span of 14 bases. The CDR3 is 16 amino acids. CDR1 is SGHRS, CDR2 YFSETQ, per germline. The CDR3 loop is CASSPGGGSSGNTIYF. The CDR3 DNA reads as TGCGCCAGCAGCCCCGGCGGGGGCTCCTCTGGAAACACCATATATTTT.

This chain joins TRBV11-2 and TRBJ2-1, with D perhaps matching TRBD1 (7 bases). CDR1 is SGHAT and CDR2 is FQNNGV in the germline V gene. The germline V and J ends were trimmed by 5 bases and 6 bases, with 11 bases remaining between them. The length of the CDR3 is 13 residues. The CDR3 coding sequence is TGTGCCAGCAGCGCGGGACAGTCCAATGAGCAGTTCTTC. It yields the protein CASSAGQSNEQFF.

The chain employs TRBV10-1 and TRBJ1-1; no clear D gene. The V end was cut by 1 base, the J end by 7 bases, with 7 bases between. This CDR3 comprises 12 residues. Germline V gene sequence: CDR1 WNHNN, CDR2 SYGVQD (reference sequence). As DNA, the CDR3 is TGCGCCAGCAGTGAGTTTGGGCGTGAAGCTTTCTTT. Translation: CASSEFGREAFF.

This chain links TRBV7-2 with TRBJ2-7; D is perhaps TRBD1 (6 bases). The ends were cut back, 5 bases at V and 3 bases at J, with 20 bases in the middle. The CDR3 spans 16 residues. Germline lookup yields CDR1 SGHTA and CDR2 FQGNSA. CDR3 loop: CASSLPLGGSGYEQYF. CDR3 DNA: TGTGCCAGCAGCCTACCATTAGGGGGTTCAGGCTACGAGCAGTACTTC.

CDR3 loop: CAIQGQLQETQYF. For the CDR3, the DNA is TGTGCAATCCAAGGACAGCTCCAAGAGACCCAGTACTTC. The rearrangement links TRBV19 to TRBJ2-5, with D maybe TRBD1 (6 bases). The CDR3 sequence is 13 residues long. Germline lookup yields CDR1 LNHDA and CDR2 SQIVND (reference sequence).

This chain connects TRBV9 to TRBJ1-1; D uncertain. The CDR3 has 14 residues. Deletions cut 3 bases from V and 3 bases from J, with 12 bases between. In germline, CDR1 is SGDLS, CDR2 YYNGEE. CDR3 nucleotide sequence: TGTGCCAGCAGCGCCACCCCCTTGGACACTGAAGCTTTCTTT. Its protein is CASSATPLDTEAFF.